Each of the 32 T cell receptor beta chains below was sequenced from the same sample in a study of shared clonotypes between healthy human individuals. Measured with immunoSEQ multiplex PCR; TCRdb has only the in-frame clones, and not every one. The profile shows just over 2,000,000 clones, just under 95% of them singletons. Naive CD8 cells lacked CD45RO, underwent positive selection for CCR7 and left out terminally differentiated effector memory CD45RA+ cells. The sample consisted of naive CD8+ T cells sorted from blood. The receptors here all came from a man between 18 and 35 years old in good health.

The chain combines TRBV5-4 with TRBJ2-7; tentatively, D is TRBD1 (6 bases). Germline CDR1 reads SGHNT; CDR2 reads YYREEE (reference sequence). This CDR3 is 14 amino acids long. V was shortened by 2 bases and J by 5 bases, with 14 bases between the two germline ends. CDR3 loop: CASSFRGKTHEQYF. In DNA form, the CDR3 reads TGTGCCAGCAGCTTTAGGGGGAAGACTCACGAGCAGTACTTC.

V gene TRBV7-2 combines with J gene TRBJ2-5, with D unresolved. CDR3 length equals 14 residues. Deletions cut 4 bases from V and 5 bases from J, with 14 bases between. The germline V gene has CDR1 SGHTA and CDR2 FQGNSA. The CDR3 region is CASSSPTFPETQYF. The CDR3 DNA reads TGTGCCAGCAGCTCCCCGACATTCCCGGAGACCCAGTACTTC.

The chain is built from TRBV7-8 and TRBJ2-3; TRBD2 agrees at 9 bases. This CDR3 has 18 amino acids. CDR1 is SGHVS and CDR2 is FQNEAQ in the germline V gene. With 6 bases clipped from V and 3 bases from J, the junction kept 16 bases outside the gene matches. CDR3 coding DNA: TGTGCCAGCAGTTTACTCTCCACCTTAGCGGGAGAAACAGATACGCAGTATTTT. Protein sequence: CASSLLSTLAGETDTQYF.

The genes are TRBV5-6 and TRBJ2-7, with 8 bases that match TRBD2. The V and J ends lost 3 bases and 2 bases, in that order; junction bases with no gene match: 7. Germline assignment: CDR1 SGHDT and CDR2 YYEEEE. The CDR3 consists of 15 residues. CDR3 coding DNA: TGTGCCAGCAGCTCACCGGGACTAGGGGCCTACGAGCAGTACTTC. Translation gives CASSSPGLGAYEQYF.

J is TRBJ1-4 and V is TRBV4-1; possibly TRBD1 for D (6 bases). The V end was cut by 4 bases, the J end by 15 bases, with 27 bases between. The germline gives CDR1 MGHRA, CDR2 YSYEKL. The CDR3 is made up of 16 amino acids. The CDR3 sequence: CASSPLNSPLGDKMFF. CDR3 DNA: TGCGCCAGCAGCCCCCTGAATTCCCCCTTAGGGGACAAAATGTTTTTT.

The chain recombines TRBV29-1 with TRBJ1-1; TRBD1 agrees at 9 bases. This CDR3 has 14 residues. Trimming cost V 6 bases and J 4 bases; bases outside gene matches: 9. Germline loops: CDR1 SQVTM, CDR2 ANQGSEA. This chain's CDR3 is CSVQGDREGTEAFF. CDR3 DNA: TGCAGCGTACAGGGGGACAGGGAGGGCACTGAAGCTTTCTTT.

This rearrangement joins TRBV18 to TRBJ1-4, with TRBD1 matching 7 bases. Losses at the gene ends were 6 bases for V and 7 bases for J; bases not matched to a gene: 14. CDR3 length: 16 amino acids. CDR1 and CDR2 (germline): KGHSH, LQKENI. CDR3 amino acids: CASSFGTASFSEKLFF. Written as DNA, the CDR3 is TGTGCCAGCTCCTTTGGGACAGCGTCCTTTAGTGAAAAACTGTTTTTT.

About this clone itself: This same CDR3 is encoded by further DNA sequences in the sample. The chain employs TRBV6-1 and TRBJ2-1; no definite D call. CDR1 and CDR2 from the germline V gene are MNHNS and SASEGT. CDR3 size: 14 residues. The ends were cut back, 2 bases at V and 1 base at J, with 6 bases in the middle. The CDR3 nucleotides are TGTGCCAGCAGTGAACTGGGATCCTACAATGAGCAGTTCTTC. Its translation is CASSELGSYNEQFF.

This rearrangement joins TRBV27 to TRBJ2-1; D is perhaps TRBD1 (6 bases). Per the germline V gene, CDR1 is MNHEY and CDR2 is SMNVEV (reference sequence). CDR3 length equals 17 residues. Trimming stripped 5 bases from V and 7 bases from J, with 24 bases between. The CDR3 protein is CASSPDITGSYVNEQFF. In DNA form, the CDR3 reads TGTGCCAGCAGTCCCGACATTACAGGGTCGTACGTAAATGAGCAGTTCTTC.

This chain links TRBV27 with TRBJ1-2; D is perhaps TRBD1 (5 bases). Germline assignment: CDR1 MNHEY and CDR2 SMNVEV (reference sequence). CDR3 length: 15 residues. The V gene lost 3 bases and the J gene lost 5 bases, with 16 bases spanning the gap. For the CDR3, the DNA is TGTGCCAGCAGTTTCCAGGGAGCCCCAGATTATGGCTACACCTTC. Residues: CASSFQGAPDYGYTF.

The chain links TRBV6-5 to TRBJ2-3, with TRBD1 matching 8 bases. The ends lost 4 bases at V and 4 bases at J; junction bases unmatched: 10. Germline V gives CDR1 MNHEY, CDR2 SVGAGI. The CDR3 has 16 amino acids. The CDR3 here is CASSSELDRDPDTQYF. CDR3 in DNA: TGTGCCAGCAGTTCTGAGCTGGACAGGGATCCAGATACGCAGTATTTT.

V is TRBV5-4 and J is TRBJ2-5, with 11 bases matching TRBD2. The CDR3 consists of 16 residues. Germline V CDR1 and CDR2: SGHNT, YYREEE (reference sequence). Trimming cost V 2 bases and J 4 bases; bases outside gene matches: 7. For the CDR3, the DNA is TGTGCCAGCAGCTTCGGTAGCGGGGGGGCGGGAGAGACCCAGTACTTC. It is translated as CASSFGSGGAGETQYF.

This sequence joins TRBV29-1 and TRBJ1-4, with 10 bases fitting TRBD1. The germline CDR1 and CDR2 sequences are SQVTM and ANQGSEA. V dropped 7 bases and J dropped 8; count of bases not matched to a gene: 16. The CDR3 spans 16 residues. CDR3 DNA sequence: TGCAGCGGCGTCCCGGGACAGGGGCCCCCTTGGGAAAAACTGTTTTTT. Translating gives CSGVPGQGPPWEKLFF.

V and J are TRBV10-2 and TRBJ2-3; 12 nucleotides agree with TRBD1. Trimming cost V 8 bases and J 4 bases; bases outside gene matches: 10. CDR3 length: 16 residues. Per the germline V gene, CDR1 is WSHSY and CDR2 is SAAADI. DNA for the CDR3: TGCGCCAGCCCTAATTTAGGGACAGGGGGCGCAGATACGCAGTATTTT. Translation gives CASPNLGTGGADTQYF.

The chain combines TRBV28 with TRBJ1-3; maybe TRBD1 (6 bases). CDR1 is MDHEN, CDR2 SYDVKM, per germline. Deletions cut 2 bases from V and 0 bases from J, with 8 bases between. This CDR3 contains 15 residues. CDR3 amino acids: CASSLGGGSGNTIYF. The DNA for the CDR3 is TGTGCCAGCAGTTTAGGAGGGGGCTCTGGAAACACCATATATTTT.

The chain joins TRBV27 to TRBJ2-7, with a tentative D call TRBD1 (5 bases). Trimming took off 6 bases at V and 2 bases at J, with 8 bases between the two ends. CDR1 is MNHEY and CDR2 is SMNVEV in the germline V gene (reference sequence). The CDR3 sequence is 12 residues long. The CDR3 nucleotides are TGTGCCAGCAGGCTGGGGCCCTACGAGCAGTACTTC. Protein: CASRLGPYEQYF.

The chain couples TRBV14 to TRBJ1-2; tentatively, D is TRBD1 (5 bases). The CDR3 loop spans 16 amino acids. Trimming cost V 0 bases and J 7 bases, with 18 bases left between them. The germline CDR1 and CDR2 sequences are SGHDN and FVKESK. CDR3 coding DNA: TGTGCCAGCAGCCAAGAAGGTCGGGACGGAATGGGTGGCTACACCTTC. As protein: CASSQEGRDGMGGYTF.

This clone occurred once. The chain employs TRBV7-9 and TRBJ1-5; possibly TRBD1 for D (5 bases). The CDR3 has 18 amino acids. The germline V gene has CDR1 SEHNR and CDR2 FQNEAQ (reference sequence). V was clipped by 1 base and J by 7 bases, with 23 bases between them. The CDR3 DNA is TGTGCCAGCAGCTTAGTAAAAGATATATGGGACCTTCAACAGCCCCAGCATTTT. This sequence encodes CASSLVKDIWDLQQPQHF.

The chain couples TRBV4-1 to TRBJ2-3; 12 bases line up with TRBD2. The CDR3 runs 18 residues. The germline gives CDR1 MGHRA, CDR2 YSYEKL. The V gene end was trimmed by 2 bases and the J gene end by 5 bases; junction bases not matched to a gene: 11. The CDR3 here is CASSQTLRLAGAEDTQYF. Written as DNA, the CDR3 is TGCGCCAGCAGCCAAACCCTTCGACTAGCGGGGGCTGAAGATACGCAGTATTTT.

This clone was detected only once. This chain joins TRBV15 and TRBJ2-7; 10 bases are a match to TRBD2. The germline V gene encodes CDR1 LNHNV and CDR2 YYDKDF (reference sequence). The CDR3 runs 14 residues. The J segment lost 1 base and the V segment lost 5 bases, leaving 2 bases of the junction unmatched. The CDR3 DNA follows: TGTGCCACCAGCTGGACTAGCGGTTCCTACGAGCAGTACTTC. This gives the protein CATSWTSGSYEQYF.

The CDR3 protein is CASSYGEGRNSPLHF. CDR3 bases: TGTGCCAGCAGTTACGGTGAGGGACGGAATTCACCCCTCCACTTT. The chain combines TRBV6-5 with TRBJ1-6, with D possibly matching TRBD1 (5 bases). Germline V gene lookup returns CDR1 MNHEY and CDR2 SVGAGI. This CDR3 contains 15 residues. Trimming took off 2 bases at V and 7 bases at J, with 12 bases between the two ends.

This chain connects TRBV5-6 to TRBJ2-5; D is unclear. This CDR3 is built from 14 residues. CDR1 is SGHDT and CDR2 is YYEEEE in the germline V gene. The V gene lost 2 bases and the J gene lost 5 bases, with 13 bases spanning the gap. This chain's CDR3 is CASSFRRPTETQYF. CDR3 DNA: TGTGCCAGCAGCTTCAGACGGCCCACGGAGACCCAGTACTTC.

This clone was counted a single time. The gene calls are TRBV28 and TRBJ2-7; 8 nucleotides line up with TRBD1. Trimming at V came to 6 bases and at J to 3 bases, leaving 13 bases not matched to a gene. This CDR3 contains 16 residues. Germline assignment: CDR1 MDHEN and CDR2 SYDVKM. CDR3 in amino acids: CASSPSADREDYEQYF. CDR3 DNA sequence: TGTGCCAGCAGCCCTTCCGCGGACAGGGAGGACTACGAGCAGTACTTC.

The CDR3 coding sequence is TGTGCCAGTAGTATAGAACAGTATGACGAGCAGTACTTC. Protein product: CASSIEQYDEQYF. This chain joins TRBV19 and TRBJ2-7; D gene uncertain. Trimming removed 0 bases at V and 5 bases at J, with 8 bases between. There are 13 residues in the CDR3. Germline CDR1 is LNHDA and CDR2 is SQIVND (reference sequence).

The chain joins TRBV2 to TRBJ2-7; tentatively, D is TRBD2 (6 bases). Trimming removed 3 bases from V and 11 bases from J, with 11 bases in between. The length of the CDR3 is 11 residues. Germline V lookup: CDR1 SNHLY, CDR2 FYNNEI. CDR3 amino acids: CASSDAGLEYF. CDR3 DNA: TGTGCCAGCAGTGATGCGGGGCTTGAGTACTTC.

Details on this clone: Within the sample, other DNA sequences also encode this same CDR3. The chain combines TRBV6-5 with TRBJ1-1, with a weak D call TRBD1 (6 bases). CDR1 and CDR2 from the germline V gene are MNHEY and SVGAGI. Trimming removed 6 bases at V and 2 bases at J, with 10 bases between. The CDR3 is 13 amino acids. This CDR3 is CASSPTGNTEAFF. The CDR3 DNA reads TGTGCCAGCAGCCCGACAGGAAACACTGAAGCTTTCTTT.

V and J are TRBV6-6 and TRBJ1-1, with no clear D. The germline gives CDR1 MNHNY, CDR2 SVGAGI (reference sequence). Trimming took off 7 bases at V and 5 bases at J, with 11 bases between the two ends. The CDR3 length is 12 residues. DNA for the CDR3: TGTGCCAGCACCTTAGCGGGGACTGAAGCTTTCTTT. The encoded protein is CASTLAGTEAFF.

The V and J genes are TRBV28 and TRBJ1-3; D is perhaps TRBD1 (6 bases). The CDR3 covers 16 residues. CDR1 is MDHEN and CDR2 is SYDVKM in the germline V gene. V was clipped by 6 bases and J by 9 bases, with 24 bases between them. The CDR3, as DNA: TGTGCCAGCAGCACCGGGGGCTTAAATGCTGGGGGCACCATATATTTT. Protein sequence: CASSTGGLNAGGTIYF.

V gene TRBV6-5 combines with J gene TRBJ1-1; no clear D. V lost 0 bases and J lost 1, with 9 bases in between. Looked up from germline, CDR1 is MNHEY and CDR2 is SVGAGI. This CDR3 is built from 15 residues. CDR3 protein: CASSYSSTPNTEAFF. CDR3 DNA sequence: TGTGCCAGCAGTTACTCCTCGACTCCGAACACTGAAGCTTTCTTT.

The chain uses TRBV2 and TRBJ2-5; the D call may be TRBD1 or TRBD2 (5 bases each). Germline lookup yields CDR1 SNHLY and CDR2 FYNNEI. This CDR3 has 13 amino acids. V shed 6 bases and J shed 5 bases, with 13 bases lying between them. The CDR3 DNA is TGTGCCAGCAGGCCGAGGGACGGGGAGACCCAGTACTTC. The encoded protein is CASRPRDGETQYF.

The genes are TRBV27 and TRBJ2-7, with 8 bases fitting TRBD1. The CDR3 sequence is 15 residues long. From germline, CDR1 is MNHEY and CDR2 SMNVEV (reference sequence). With 7 bases clipped from V and 0 bases from J, the junction kept 8 bases outside the gene matches. CDR3 amino acids: CASIPGQVLSYEQYF. In DNA form, the CDR3 reads TGTGCCAGCATCCCGGGACAGGTTCTCTCCTACGAGCAGTACTTC.

This rearrangement joins TRBV30 to TRBJ2-3; 11 nucleotides match TRBD2. CDR3 length equals 15 residues. The V and J ends lost 3 bases and 1 base, in that order; junction bases with no gene match: 3. The V gene's germline CDR1 is GTSNPN and CDR2 SVGIG (reference sequence). The CDR3 loop reads CAWRGTSGRTDTQYF. Written as DNA, the CDR3 is TGTGCCTGGAGGGGGACTAGCGGTCGCACAGATACGCAGTATTTT.